This T cell receptor (beta chain) was identified during a study of shared clonotypes between healthy human individuals (dated by TCRdb to the early 2020s). About the investigation overall: Three men and a couple of women, aged 18 to 49 years, made up the cohort. The study deeply sequenced blood TCR repertoires of 5 or 6 healthy adults to estimate repertoire size and the extent of clonotype sharing between individuals. Per donor, three plates each were used for CD4 naive and CD4 memory, two for CD8 naive, and one for CD8 memory. To increase sequencing depth and limit assay-specific biases, different laboratories used diverse techniques to prepare libraries and sequence TCR repertoires. Between about 0.94 and 8.9 billion PBMCs per donor were obtained by leukapheresis.

Using the deep immunoSEQ assay, multiplex PCR amplified TCR CDR3 regions from genomic DNA. Extracted genomic DNA from each cell subset was spread evenly across all wells of several immunoSEQ 96-well plates, with each plate serving as a replicate. Each replicate PCR for sorted subsets received approximately 220 ng genomic DNA, equal to roughly 30,000 T cell genomes. Purified libraries were quantified with a Qubit 3.0 fluorometer, sized on a Bioanalyzer 2100, and re-quantified with the KAPA Library Quantification kit. A separate single-read 150-cycle Illumina NextSeq 550 flow cell was used to sequence each immunoSEQ 96-well plate. The original pipeline was this. Because only junctional sequences without quality scores were contained in the immunoSEQ output, filtering matching that applied to full-length reads could not be performed. To assign V/J genes and CDR3, sequences were annotated using PyIR, a Python wrapper for IgBLAST v1.9, with IMGT germline references. Reads were filtered out if the reads had weak V/J assignments (E-value above 1e-6), no CDR3, stop codons, out-of-frame junctions, or ambiguous translated residues. A V3J clonotype was defined by an identical inferred V gene, J gene, and CDR3 amino acid sequence. Percentage overlap between repertoires was calculated by dividing the number of shared unique clonotypes by the size of the smaller repertoire. Three approaches were used to assess repertoire richness: RTK rarefaction, the Chao1 estimator, and Recon v2.1 estimates of unobserved clonotypes. OLGA was used to compute generation probabilities for all TCRbeta clonotypes that the gDNA method yielded from a handful of donors. TCRdb retrieved this table from immuneACCESS and kept in-frame rearrangements only. Not all clones are present; in checked studies, unresolved V genes account for under half, and no reason is known for the remainder. The DNA was the basis for D and trimming; V, J and clone size are from that table. The sample data list about 2.4 million clones, and just over 90% of these were observed just once. Of the sample, over 0.12% falls within the top ten clones.

Overall study outcomes, separate from this receptor: Clonotypes shared by all four sorted-subset donors showed higher generation probabilities than non-shared clonotypes. Approximately 5% of naive CD4, 3% to 4% of naive CD8, 2.3% of memory CD4, and 0.4% of memory CD8 clonotypes were shared across a few donors. Based on pairwise subsampling, the degree of clonotype sharing among donors was expected to be affected by sequencing depth. Naive subsets generally had larger estimated clonotype richness than memory subsets did. Only blood was sampled, and tissue TCR repertoires likely differ from those in blood. Even with the large sequencing depth, rarefaction of the sorted-subset datasets indicated that sequencing was incomplete. The small number of donors limited the genetic and exposure-history diversity represented.

The donors were healthy, HIV-negative adults who had no recently reported acute infections or vaccinations. Every donor was a Caucasian adult residing in Nashville, Tennessee, USA. CD4+ T cells were enriched by magnetic negative selection; naive cells were then positively selected on CD45RA, and the negative fraction formed the memory subset. Blood was obtained by leukapheresis, after which PBMCs were separated by Ficoll-Histopaque density gradient centrifugation and cryopreserved in liquid nitrogen vapor phase. Purity and quantity of every magnetically sorted T cell population were checked by analytical flow cytometry. From each sorted fraction, genomic DNA was isolated and quantified by UV absorbance on a Nanodrop 2000c. The CDR3 starts with the cysteine, ends with the phenylalanine, and has 15 residues. The entry retains the CDR3 DNA only, 45 bases that are in frame from base 1. With respect to this clone: Its antigen is unknown. No much larger clone is present one base from it, and per-base qualities are unavailable.

Recombination joined TRBV12-1 with TRBJ2-3; TRBD2 is the table's D call, not checked against the DNA. TRBV12-1 is designated a pseudogene. The material sequenced was naive CD4+ T cells sorted from blood. This sample's cell subset or site label indicates: CD45RA+ positively selected. This receptor was taken from a man younger than 35 in good health. The DNA sequence reads TGTGCCAGCAGCCCGACTAGCGGGAGGACAGATACGCAGTATTTT. Its translation is CASSPTSGRTDTQYF.